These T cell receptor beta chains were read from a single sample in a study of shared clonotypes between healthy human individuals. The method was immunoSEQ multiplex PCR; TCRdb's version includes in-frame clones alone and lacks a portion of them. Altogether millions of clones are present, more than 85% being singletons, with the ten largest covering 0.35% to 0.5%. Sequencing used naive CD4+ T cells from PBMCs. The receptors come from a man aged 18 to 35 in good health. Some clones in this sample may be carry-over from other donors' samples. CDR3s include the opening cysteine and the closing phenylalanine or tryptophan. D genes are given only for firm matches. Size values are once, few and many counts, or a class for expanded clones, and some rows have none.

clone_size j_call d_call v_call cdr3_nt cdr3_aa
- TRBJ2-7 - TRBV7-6 TGTGCCAGCAGCTTTTTAGGAAACGAGCAGTACTTC CASSFLGNEQYF
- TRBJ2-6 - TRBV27 TGTGCCAGCAGTTCTTTTTTTCGGTGGTCGGGAATTACCTCTGGGGCCAACGTCCTGACTTTC CASSSFFRWSGITSGANVLTF
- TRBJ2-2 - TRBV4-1 TGCGCCAGCAGCCAAGATGTCGTCGGGGAGCTGTTTTTT CASSQDVVGELFF
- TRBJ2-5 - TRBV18 TGTGCCAGCTCACTGCAAACCCAAGAGACCCAGTACTTC CASSLQTQETQYF
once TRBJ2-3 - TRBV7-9 TGTGCCAGCAGCTTAGCATTAGCGTCTAGCACAGATACGCAGTATTTT CASSLALASSTDTQYF
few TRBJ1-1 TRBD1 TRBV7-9 TGTGCCAGCAGCCGGGGGACACAGGGGGCCCCTGAAGCTTTCTTT CASSRGTQGAPEAFF
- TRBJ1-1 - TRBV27 TGTGCCAGCAGTTTCACAGGGCGGACTGAAGCTTTCTTT CASSFTGRTEAFF
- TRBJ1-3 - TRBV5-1 TGCGCCAGCAGCTTGGCTACAGACTCTGGAAACACCATATATTTT CASSLATDSGNTIYF
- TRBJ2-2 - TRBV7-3 TGTGCCAGCAGCTTCCAGACCGGGGAGCTGTTTTTT CASSFQTGELFF
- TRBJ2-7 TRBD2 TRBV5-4 TGTGCCAGCAGTAGGGACTACTACGAGCAGTACTTC CASSRDYYEQYF
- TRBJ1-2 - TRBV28 TGTGCCAGCAGTTCGGGGACCTATGGCTACACCTTC CASSSGTYGYTF
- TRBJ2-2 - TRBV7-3 TGTGCCAGCAGCCTACAGGGCGCCCAGAACACCGGGGAGCTGTTTTTT CASSLQGAQNTGELFF
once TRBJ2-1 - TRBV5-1 TGCGCCAGCAGCTCAGCGGACCCTACCTACAATGAGCAGTTCTTC CASSSADPTYNEQFF
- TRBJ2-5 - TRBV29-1 TGCAGCGTTGGACAGTCTCGGGAGACCCAGTACTTC CSVGQSRETQYF
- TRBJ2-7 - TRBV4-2 TGTGCCAGCAGCCAACAGGACTACGAGCAGTACTTC CASSQQDYEQYF
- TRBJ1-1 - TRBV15 TGTGCCACCAGCAGAGATCTACAGCTGAACACTGAAGCTTTCTTT CATSRDLQLNTEAFF
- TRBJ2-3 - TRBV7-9 TGTGCCAGCAGTTTTGCCGGCGCAGATACGCAGTATTTT CASSFAGADTQYF
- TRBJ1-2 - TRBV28 TGTGCCAGCAGTCCCAACCCAGACAGTCTCCATGGCTACACCTTC CASSPNPDSLHGYTF
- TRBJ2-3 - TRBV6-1 TGTGCCAGCAGTGCTGACTACTACACAGATACGCAGTATTTT CASSADYYTDTQYF
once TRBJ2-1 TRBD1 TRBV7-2 TGTGCCAGCACCAGGGACAGGGGGCTGTACAATGAGCAGTTCTTC CASTRDRGLYNEQFF
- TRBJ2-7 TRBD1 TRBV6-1 TGTGCCAGTCGGACAGGGGGAGGCTACGAGCAGTACTTC CASRTGGGYEQYF
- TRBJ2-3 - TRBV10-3 TGTGCCATCAGTGAGTCACACAGCTCCACAGATACGCAGTATTTT CAISESHSSTDTQYF
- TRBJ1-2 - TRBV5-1 TGCGCCAGCAGCTTGGGGCCACAGGGCGACTATGGCTACACCTTC CASSLGPQGDYGYTF
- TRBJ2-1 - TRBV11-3 TGTGCCAGCAGCCTAAACAGCTACAATGAGCAGTTCTTC CASSLNSYNEQFF
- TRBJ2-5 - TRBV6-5 TGTGCCAGCAGTTACGGGCCCGGGTGGGAAGAGACCCAGTACTTC CASSYGPGWEETQYF
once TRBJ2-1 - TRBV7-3 TGTGCCAGCAGCTTAGCTAACGGACTCGACAATGAGCAGTTCTTC CASSLANGLDNEQFF
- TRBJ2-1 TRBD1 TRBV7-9 TGTGCCAGCAGCGCGGACAGGGGGTCCTACAATGAGCAGTTCTTC CASSADRGSYNEQFF
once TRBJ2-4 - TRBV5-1 TGCGCCAGCAGCTTGGGTTGGGAGAATTCGGACATTCAGTACTTC CASSLGWENSDIQYF
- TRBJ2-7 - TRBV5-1 TGCGCCAGCAGCTTGCAAGGTTTTTTGAGCGAGCAGTACTTC CASSLQGFLSEQYF
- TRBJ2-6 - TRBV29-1 TGCAGCGTTGAAGCGTCAAACTCTGGGGCCAACGTCCTGACTTTC CSVEASNSGANVLTF
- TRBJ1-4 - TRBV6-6 TGTGCCAGCAGTTTTTGGTCCACGAATGAAAAACTGTTTTTT CASSFWSTNEKLFF
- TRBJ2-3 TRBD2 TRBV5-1 TGCGCCAGCAGCCAAGCGGGGAGCACAGATACGCAGTATTTT CASSQAGSTDTQYF
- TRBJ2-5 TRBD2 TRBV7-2 TGTGCCAGCAGCCTGGGTTGGCTAGCGGGAGGTTCTGAGACCCAGTACTTC CASSLGWLAGGSETQYF
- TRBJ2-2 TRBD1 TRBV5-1 TGCGCCAGCAGCTTTGTGGGACAGGCTAACACCGGGGAGCTGTTTTTT CASSFVGQANTGELFF
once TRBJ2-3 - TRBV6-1 TGTGCCAGCAGTGACTCGCGGGTAGGGGATACGCAGTATTTT CASSDSRVGDTQYF
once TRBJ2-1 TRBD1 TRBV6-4 TGTGCCAGCAGTGAGGGACAGGCCCCCTACAATGAGCAGTTCTTC CASSEGQAPYNEQFF
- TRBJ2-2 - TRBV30 TGTGCCTGGCAGGGTGGCGCGAACACCGGGGAGCTGTTTTTT CAWQGGANTGELFF
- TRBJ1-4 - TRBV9 TGTGCCAGCAGTTTTAATTCCAGGAGTGAAAAACTGTTTTTT CASSFNSRSEKLFF
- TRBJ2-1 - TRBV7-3 TGTGCCAGCAGCTTGGGGGGCTCCTACAATGAGCAGTTCTTC CASSLGGSYNEQFF
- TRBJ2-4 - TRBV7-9 TGTGCCAGCAGCTTTGGAAACATTCAGTACTTC CASSFGNIQYF
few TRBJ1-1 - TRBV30 TGTGCCTGGAGTCGGCAGCCGAACACTGAAGCTTTCTTT CAWSRQPNTEAFF
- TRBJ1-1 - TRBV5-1 TGCGCCAGCAGCTTATTACGGGGGAACACTGAAGCTTTCTTT CASSLLRGNTEAFF
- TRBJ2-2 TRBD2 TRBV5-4 TGTGCCAGCAACTCCTTAGCGGGGCCGGGAACCGGGGAGCTGTTTTTT CASNSLAGPGTGELFF
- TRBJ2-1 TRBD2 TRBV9 TGTGCCAGCAGCCGGACTAGCGAGAGCTCCTACAATGAGCAGTTCTTC CASSRTSESSYNEQFF
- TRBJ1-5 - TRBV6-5 TGTGCCAGCAGCCCGGGAGGAAATAGCAATCAGCCCCAGCATTTT CASSPGGNSNQPQHF
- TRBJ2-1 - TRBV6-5 TGTGCCAGCAGTTACTCGATGGGAATCCCCTACAATGAGCAGTTCTTC CASSYSMGIPYNEQFF
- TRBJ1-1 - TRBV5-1 TGCGCCAGCAGCTTAATGGCTAACACTGAAGCTTTCTTT CASSLMANTEAFF
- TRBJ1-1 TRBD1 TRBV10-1 TGCGCCAGCAGTGAAATCAGGGGGACTGAAGCTTTCTTT CASSEIRGTEAFF
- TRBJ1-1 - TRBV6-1 TGTGCCAGCAGCCTTGGACGGGCCATGAACACTGAAGCTTTCTTT CASSLGRAMNTEAFF
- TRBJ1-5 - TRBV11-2 TGTGCCAGCAGCCTTGAGGGGGGGCGCGGTCAGCCCCAGCATTTT CASSLEGGRGQPQHF
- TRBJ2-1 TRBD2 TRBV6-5 TGTGCCAGCAGTTACAGCGGGAGGGCCTCTGAGCAGTTCTTC CASSYSGRASEQFF
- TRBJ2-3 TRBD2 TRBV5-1 TGCGCCAGCAGGACGGTCCCGGGACTAGCGGATACGCAGTATTTT CASRTVPGLADTQYF
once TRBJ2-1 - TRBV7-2 TGTGCCAGCAGCTTATTAGTGCGGCGCGAGCAGTTCTTC CASSLLVRREQFF
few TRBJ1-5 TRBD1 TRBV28 TGTGCCAGCACCCAGGGGGATCAGCCCCAGCATTTT CASTQGDQPQHF